This TCR beta chain was captured by sequencing in a study of blood T cell repertoires in COVID-19. On the study more broadly: COVID-19 samples, acute and convalescent, were from the United States, Italy and Spain. T cells, B-cell-depleted T cells, or PBMCs supplied cDNA or gDNA.

Trimming left V 6 bases short and J 2 bases short, with 13 bases between. CDR1 is MNHEY, CDR2 SVGAGI, per germline. CDR3 length: 15 amino acids. Source study methods: Cell counts per sample came from amplifying reference gene primers. Generated by immunoSEQ multiplex PCR, the TCRdb table keeps only in-frame clones and is missing some. V and J calls and clone size follow that table, whereas D and trimming were derived from the DNA. The sample holds approximately 360,000 clones; 75% to 90% are singletons and the top ten take approximately 5.4%. Participants had their cohort set by participant-reported clinical history.

Sequenced sample: PBMCs or T cells enriched from blood (not recorded which). The chain recombines TRBV6-5 with TRBJ1-4; TRBD1 is a possible D gene (5 bases). The source is a woman aged 45-59 years who had recovered from COVID-19. Here the CDR3 reads CASRLGLLTNEKLFF. Written as DNA, the CDR3 is TGTGCCAGCAGGCTGGGGCTTCTGACTAATGAAAAACTGTTTTTT.